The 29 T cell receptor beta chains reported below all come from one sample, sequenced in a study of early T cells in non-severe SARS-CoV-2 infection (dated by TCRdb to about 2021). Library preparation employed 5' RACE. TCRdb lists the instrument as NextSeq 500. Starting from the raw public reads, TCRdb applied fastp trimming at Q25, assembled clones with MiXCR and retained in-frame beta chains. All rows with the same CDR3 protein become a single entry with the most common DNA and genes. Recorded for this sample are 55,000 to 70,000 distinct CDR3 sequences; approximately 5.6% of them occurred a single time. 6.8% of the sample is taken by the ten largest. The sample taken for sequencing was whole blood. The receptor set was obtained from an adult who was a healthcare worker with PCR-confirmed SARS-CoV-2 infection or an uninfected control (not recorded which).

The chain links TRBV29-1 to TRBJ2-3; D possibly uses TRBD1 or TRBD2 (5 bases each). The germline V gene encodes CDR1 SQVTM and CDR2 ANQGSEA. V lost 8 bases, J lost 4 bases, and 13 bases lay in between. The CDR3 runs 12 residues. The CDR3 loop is CSSRGPADTQYF. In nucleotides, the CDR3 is TGCAGCAGCCGGGGACCGGCAGATACGCAGTATTTT.

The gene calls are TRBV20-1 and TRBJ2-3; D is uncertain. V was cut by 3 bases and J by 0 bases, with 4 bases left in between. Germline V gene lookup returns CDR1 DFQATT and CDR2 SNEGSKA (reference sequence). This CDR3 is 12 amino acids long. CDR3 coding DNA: TGCAGTGCTAGCGGTAGCACAGATACGCAGTATTTT. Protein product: CSASGSTDTQYF.

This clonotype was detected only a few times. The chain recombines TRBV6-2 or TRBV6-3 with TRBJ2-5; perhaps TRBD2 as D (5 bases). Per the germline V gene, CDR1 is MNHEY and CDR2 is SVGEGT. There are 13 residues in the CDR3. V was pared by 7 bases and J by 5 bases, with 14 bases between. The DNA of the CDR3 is TGTGCCAGCACCAATCATCCGGGGGAGACCCAGTACTTC. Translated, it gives CASTNHPGETQYF.

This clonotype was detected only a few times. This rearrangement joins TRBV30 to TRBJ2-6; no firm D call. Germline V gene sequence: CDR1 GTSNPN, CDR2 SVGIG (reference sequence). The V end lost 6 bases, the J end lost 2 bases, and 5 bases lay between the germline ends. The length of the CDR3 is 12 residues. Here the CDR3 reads CACPAGANVLTF. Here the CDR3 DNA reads TGTGCCTGCCCCGCTGGGGCCAACGTCCTGACTTTC.

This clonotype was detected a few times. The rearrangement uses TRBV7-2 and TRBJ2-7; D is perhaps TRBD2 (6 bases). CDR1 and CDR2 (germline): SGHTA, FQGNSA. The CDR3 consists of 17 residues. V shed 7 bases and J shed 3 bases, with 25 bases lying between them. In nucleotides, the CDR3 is TGTGCCAGCATCGGGGGAACAGCCGGGGAAGAGGACTACGAGCAGTACTTC. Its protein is CASIGGTAGEEDYEQYF.

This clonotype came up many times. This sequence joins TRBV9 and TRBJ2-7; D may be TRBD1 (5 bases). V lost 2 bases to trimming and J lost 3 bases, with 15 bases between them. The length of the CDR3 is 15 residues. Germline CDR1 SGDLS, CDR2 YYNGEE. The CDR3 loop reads CASSVADSISYEQYF. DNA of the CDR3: TGTGCCAGCAGCGTCGCAGACAGTATAAGCTACGAGCAGTACTTC.

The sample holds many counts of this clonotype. DNA of the CDR3: TGTGCCAGCAGTTACGACGGTTCCTATGGCTACACCTTC. Encoded protein: CASSYDGSYGYTF. The chain is built from TRBV6-6 and TRBJ1-2; D is uncertain. V was trimmed by 2 bases and J by 4 bases, leaving 8 bases between them. This CDR3 contains 13 residues. CDR1 MNHNY and CDR2 SVGAGI come from the germline V gene (reference sequence).

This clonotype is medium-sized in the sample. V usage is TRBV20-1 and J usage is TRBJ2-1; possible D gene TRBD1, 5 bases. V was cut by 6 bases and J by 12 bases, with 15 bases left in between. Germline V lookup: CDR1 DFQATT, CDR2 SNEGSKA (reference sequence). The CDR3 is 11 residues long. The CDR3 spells CSARRQTGQFF. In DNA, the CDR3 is TGCAGTGCCCGCCGACAGACTGGGCAGTTCTTC.

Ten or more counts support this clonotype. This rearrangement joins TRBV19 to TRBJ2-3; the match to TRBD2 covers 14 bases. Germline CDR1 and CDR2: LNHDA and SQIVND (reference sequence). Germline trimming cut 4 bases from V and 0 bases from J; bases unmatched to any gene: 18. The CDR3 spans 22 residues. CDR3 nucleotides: TGTGCCAGTAGTACGCGAGGGCCACGGGGGACTAGCGGGAGATCAAGCACAGATACGCAGTATTTT. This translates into CASSTRGPRGTSGRSSTDTQYF.

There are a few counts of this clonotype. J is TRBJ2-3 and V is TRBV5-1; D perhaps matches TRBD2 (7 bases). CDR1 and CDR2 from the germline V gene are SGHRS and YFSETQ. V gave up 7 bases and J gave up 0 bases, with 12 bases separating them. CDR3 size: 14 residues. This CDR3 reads CASLRGGSTDTQYF. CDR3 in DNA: TGCGCCAGCCTTAGGGGGGGAAGCACAGATACGCAGTATTTT. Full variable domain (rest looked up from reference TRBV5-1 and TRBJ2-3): KAGVTQTPRYLIKTRGQQVTLSCSPISGHRSVSWYQQTPGQGLQFLFEYFSETQRNKGNFPGRFSGRQFSNSRSEMNVSTLELGDSALYLCASLRGGSTDTQYFGPGTRLTVL.

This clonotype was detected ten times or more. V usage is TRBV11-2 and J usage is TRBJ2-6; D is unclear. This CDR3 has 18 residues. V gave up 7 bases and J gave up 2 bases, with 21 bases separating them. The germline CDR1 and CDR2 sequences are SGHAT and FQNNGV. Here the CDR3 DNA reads TGTGCCAGCAACCATGACCGGAGTAGAGCCGCTGGGGCCAACGTCCTGACTTTC. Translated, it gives CASNHDRSRAAGANVLTF.

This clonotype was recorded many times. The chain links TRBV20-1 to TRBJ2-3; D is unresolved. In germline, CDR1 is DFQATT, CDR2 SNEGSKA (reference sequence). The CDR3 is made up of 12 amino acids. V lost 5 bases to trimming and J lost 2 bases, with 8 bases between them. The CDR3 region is CSALWTTDTQYF. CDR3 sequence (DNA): TGCAGTGCTCTTTGGACCACAGATACGCAGTATTTT.

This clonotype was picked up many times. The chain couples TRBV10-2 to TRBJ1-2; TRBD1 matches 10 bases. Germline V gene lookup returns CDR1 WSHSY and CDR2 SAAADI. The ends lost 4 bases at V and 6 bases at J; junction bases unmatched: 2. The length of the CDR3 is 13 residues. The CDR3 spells CASSVDRGDGYTF. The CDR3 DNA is TGCGCCAGCAGTGTGGACAGGGGGGATGGCTACACCTTC.

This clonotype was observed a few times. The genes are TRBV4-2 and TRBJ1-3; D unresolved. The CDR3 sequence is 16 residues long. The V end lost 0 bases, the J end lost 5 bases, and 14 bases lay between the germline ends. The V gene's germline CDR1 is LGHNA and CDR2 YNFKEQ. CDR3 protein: CASSQDLSGGRNTIYF. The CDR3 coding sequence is TGTGCCAGCAGCCAAGATCTGAGCGGTGGGAGAAACACCATATATTTT.

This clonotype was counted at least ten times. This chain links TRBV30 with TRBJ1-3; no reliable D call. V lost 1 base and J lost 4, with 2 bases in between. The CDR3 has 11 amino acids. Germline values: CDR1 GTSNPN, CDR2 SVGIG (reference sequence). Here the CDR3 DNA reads TGTGCCTGGAGTGAGGGAAACACCATATATTTT. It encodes CAWSEGNTIYF.

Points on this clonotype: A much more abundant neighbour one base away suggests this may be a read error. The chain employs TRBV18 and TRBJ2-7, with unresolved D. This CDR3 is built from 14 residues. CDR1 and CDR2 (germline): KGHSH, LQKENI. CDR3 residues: CAGSPGVSRPEQYF. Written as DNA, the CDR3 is TGTGCCGGCTCACCAGGCGTCTCCCGCCCCGAGCAGTACTTC.

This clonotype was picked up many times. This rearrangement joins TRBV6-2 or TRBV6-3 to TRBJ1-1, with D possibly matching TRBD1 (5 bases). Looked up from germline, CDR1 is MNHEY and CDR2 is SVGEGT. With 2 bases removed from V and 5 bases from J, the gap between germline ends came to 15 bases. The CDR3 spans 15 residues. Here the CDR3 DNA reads TGTGCCAGCAGTTACCCGAGCGGCAGGGTGACTGAAGCTTTCTTT. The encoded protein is CASSYPSGRVTEAFF.

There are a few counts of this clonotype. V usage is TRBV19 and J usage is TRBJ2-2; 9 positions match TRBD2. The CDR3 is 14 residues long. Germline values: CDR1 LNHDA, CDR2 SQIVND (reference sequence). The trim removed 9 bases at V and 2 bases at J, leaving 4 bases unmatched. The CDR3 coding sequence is TGTGCCAGCGCTAGCGGGGTAAACACCGGGGAGCTGTTTTTT. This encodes CASASGVNTGELFF. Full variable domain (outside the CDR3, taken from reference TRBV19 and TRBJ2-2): DGGITQSPKYLFRKEGQNVTLSCEQNLNHDAMYWYRQDPGQGLRLIYYSQIVNDFQKGDIAEGYSVSREKKESFPLTVTSAQKNPTAFYLCASASGVNTGELFFGEGSRLTVL.

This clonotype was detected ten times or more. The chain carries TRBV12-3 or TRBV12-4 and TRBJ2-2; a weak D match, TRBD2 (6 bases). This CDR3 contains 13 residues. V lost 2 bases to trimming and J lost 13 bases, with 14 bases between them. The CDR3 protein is CASSLIMEGGLFF. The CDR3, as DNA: TGTGCCAGCAGTTTAATCATGGAGGGAGGGCTGTTTTTT.

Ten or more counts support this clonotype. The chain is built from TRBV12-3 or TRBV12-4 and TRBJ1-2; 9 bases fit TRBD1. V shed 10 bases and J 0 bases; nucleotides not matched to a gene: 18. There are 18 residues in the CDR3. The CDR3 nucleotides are TGTGCCATCCCCGTAGGGGACAGGGCGCGCCGAGCTAACTATGGCTACACCTTC. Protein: CAIPVGDRARRANYGYTF.

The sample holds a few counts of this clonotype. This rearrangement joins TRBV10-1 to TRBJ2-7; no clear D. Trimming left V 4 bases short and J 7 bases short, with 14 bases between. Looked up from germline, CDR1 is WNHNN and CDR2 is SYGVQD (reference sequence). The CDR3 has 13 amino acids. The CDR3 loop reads CASSGSPEGEQYF. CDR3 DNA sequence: TGCGCCAGCAGTGGCTCGCCAGAAGGGGAGCAGTACTTC.

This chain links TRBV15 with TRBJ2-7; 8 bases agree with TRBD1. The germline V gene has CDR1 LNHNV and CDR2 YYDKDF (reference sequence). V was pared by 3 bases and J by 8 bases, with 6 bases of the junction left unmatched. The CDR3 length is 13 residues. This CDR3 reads CATSREDREKQYF. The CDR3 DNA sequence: TGTGCCACCAGCAGGGAGGACAGGGAGAAGCAGTACTTC.

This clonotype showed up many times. The CDR3 bases are TGTGCCATCAGTACAGGGTCGAACTACGAGCAGTACTTC. Protein: CAISTGSNYEQYF. The chain links TRBV10-3 to TRBJ2-7; the D gene is possibly TRBD1 (6 bases). Germline CDR1 and CDR2: ENHRY and SYGVKD. This CDR3 spans 13 amino acids. Between the trimmed V and J ends, which lost 5 bases and 3 bases, there was a span of 11 bases.

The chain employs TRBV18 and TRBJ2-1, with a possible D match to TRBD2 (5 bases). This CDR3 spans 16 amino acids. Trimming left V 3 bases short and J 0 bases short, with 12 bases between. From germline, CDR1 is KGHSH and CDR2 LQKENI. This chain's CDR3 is CASSPWTGSSYNEQFF. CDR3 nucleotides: TGTGCCAGCTCACCGTGGACGGGGAGCTCCTACAATGAGCAGTTCTTC.

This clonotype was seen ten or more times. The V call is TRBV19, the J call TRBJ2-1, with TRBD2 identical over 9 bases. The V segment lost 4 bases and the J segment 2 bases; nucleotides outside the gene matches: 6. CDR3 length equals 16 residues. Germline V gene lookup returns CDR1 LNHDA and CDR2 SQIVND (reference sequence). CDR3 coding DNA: TGTGCCAGTAGTACCGTTAGCGGGGGCACCTACAATGAGCAGTTCTTC. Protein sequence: CASSTVSGGTYNEQFF. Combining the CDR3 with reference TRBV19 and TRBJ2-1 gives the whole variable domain DGGITQSPKYLFRKEGQNVTLSCEQNLNHDAMYWYRQDPGQGLRLIYYSQIVNDFQKGDIAEGYSVSREKKESFPLTVTSAQKNPTAFYLCASSTVSGGTYNEQFFGPGTRLTVL.

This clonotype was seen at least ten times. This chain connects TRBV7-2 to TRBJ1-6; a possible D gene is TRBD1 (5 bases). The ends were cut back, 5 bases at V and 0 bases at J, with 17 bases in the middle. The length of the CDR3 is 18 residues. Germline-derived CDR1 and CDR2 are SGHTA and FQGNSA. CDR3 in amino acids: CASSPTRGRGSYNSPLHF. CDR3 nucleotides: TGTGCCAGCAGCCCGACGCGGGGAAGGGGCTCCTATAATTCACCCCTCCACTTT.

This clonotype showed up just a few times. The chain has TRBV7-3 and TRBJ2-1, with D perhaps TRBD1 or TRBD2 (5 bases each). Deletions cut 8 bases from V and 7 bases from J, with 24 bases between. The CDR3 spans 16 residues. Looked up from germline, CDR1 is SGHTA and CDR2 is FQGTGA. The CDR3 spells CASAAAPGTGGNEQFF. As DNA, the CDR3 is TGTGCCAGCGCCGCAGCCCCCGGGACGGGTGGGAATGAGCAGTTCTTC.

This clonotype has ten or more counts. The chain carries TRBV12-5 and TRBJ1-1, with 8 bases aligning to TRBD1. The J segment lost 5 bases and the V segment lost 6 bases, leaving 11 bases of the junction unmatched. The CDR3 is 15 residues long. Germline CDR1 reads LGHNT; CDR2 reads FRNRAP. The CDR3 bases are TGTGCTAGTGGCCCGACAGGGGTGGGAGGAACTGAAGCTTTCTTT. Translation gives CASGPTGVGGTEAFF.

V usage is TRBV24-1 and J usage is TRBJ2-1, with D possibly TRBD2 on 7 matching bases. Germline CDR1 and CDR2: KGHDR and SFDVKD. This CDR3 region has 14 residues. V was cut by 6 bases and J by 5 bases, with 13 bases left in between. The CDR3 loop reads CATSRGAPNNEQFF. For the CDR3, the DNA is TGTGCCACCAGTCGGGGGGCCCCGAACAATGAGCAGTTCTTC.